Listed below are T cell receptor beta chains from one sample, sequenced in a study of blood T cell repertoires in COVID-19. Using immunoSEQ multiplex PCR, the repertoire was profiled, and TCRdb retains in-frame clones only, with some absent. The sample has fewer than 150,000 clones; more than 75% are singletons. The specimen was peripheral blood. The source of these receptors is a man aged 40-49 years with acute or convalescent COVID-19. CDR3s include the opening cysteine and the closing phenylalanine or tryptophan. The D gene is left open where the match is weak. Clone size is shown for a subset of rows, as once, few, many or a class of expanded clone.

clone_size d_call j_call cdr3_length v_call cdr3_nt cdr3_aa
. . TRBJ2-1 14 TRBV5-4 TGTGCCAGCACCACCCAGGCCTCCTACAATGAGCAGTTCTTC CASTTQASYNEQFF
few . TRBJ2-1 14 TRBV11-2 TGTGCCAGCACCAGATCCCCAGCGCGGAATGAGCAGTTCTTC CASTRSPARNEQFF
. TRBD1 TRBJ2-1 17 TRBV6-2/TRBV6-3 TGTGCCAGCAGTTACTCTCGCACAGGGGGTTGGTACAATGAGCAGTTCTTC CASSYSRTGGWYNEQFF
. TRBD1 TRBJ1-4 15 TRBV29-1 TGCAGCGTTGAAGAAGGACAGGCCGGTAATGAAAAACTGTTTTTT CSVEEGQAGNEKLFF
. TRBD1 TRBJ2-2 16 TRBV15 TGTGCCACCAGCAGAGGGACAGGGGGCGGGAGCGGGGAGCTGTTTTTT CATSRGTGGGSGELFF
. . TRBJ1-1 13 TRBV30 TGTGCCTGGAGTACTACAGGGATCACTGAAGCTTTCTTT CAWSTTGITEAFF
. . TRBJ1-2 13 TRBV5-6 TGTGCCAGCAGCGTCCAGGGTGTGTATGGCTACACCTTC CASSVQGVYGYTF
. . TRBJ2-3 14 TRBV19 TGTGCCAGTTCGGCAGGGCGGTACACAGATACGCAGTATTTT CASSAGRYTDTQYF
. TRBD2 TRBJ2-4 15 TRBV2 TGTGCCAGCAGCACACTGGGGGGAGGGATTGACATTCAGTACTTC CASSTLGGGIDIQYF
. TRBD1 TRBJ2-7 13 TRBV30 TGTGCCTGGGGAAGACAGGGAACAAACGAGCAGTACTTC CAWGRQGTNEQYF
. TRBD1 TRBJ1-2 14 TRBV10-2 TGCGCCAGCGGGCGAGGAGGGGGCGACTATGGCTACACCTTC CASGRGGGDYGYTF
. . TRBJ1-6 17 TRBV7-9 TGTGCCAGCAGCCCCGAACTGGGAGGGGGGAACAGTTCACCCCTCCACTTT CASSPELGGGNSSPLHF
. TRBD1 TRBJ2-2 16 TRBV19 TGTGCCAGTAGTATCCTACAGGGGGCGGACACCGGGGAGCTGTTTTTT CASSILQGADTGELFF
. . TRBJ2-7 14 TRBV6-5 TGTGCCAGCAGTTACGGGCAGGGGTACTACGAGCAGTACTTC CASSYGQGYYEQYF
. . TRBJ2-6 15 TRBV7-2 TGTGCCAGCAGCGAGCTTAGCTCTGGGGCCAACGTCCTGACTTTC CASSELSSGANVLTF
few . TRBJ2-7 13 TRBV9 TGTGCCAGCAGCGGGCCTCCTTCCTACGAGCAGTACTTC CASSGPPSYEQYF
once . TRBJ2-1 15 TRBV12-5 TGTGCTAGTTTAACCGGCGCGGGGAGGCAGGATGAGCAGTTCTTC CASLTGAGRQDEQFF
. . TRBJ2-6 16 TRBV24-1 TGTGCCACCAGTCCAGGGGCCCCTTCTGGGGCCAACGTCCTGACTTTC CATSPGAPSGANVLTF
. TRBD1 TRBJ1-2 15 TRBV6-5 TGTGCCAGCAGTTTAACCGGACAGGGGACCTATGGCTACACCTTC CASSLTGQGTYGYTF
medium-sized . TRBJ1-4 14 TRBV7-8 TGTGCCAGCAGCTTAGATACAGTTAGGTTGGAACTGTTTTTT CASSLDTVRLELFF
. . TRBJ2-7 13 TRBV10-3 TGTGCCATCAGTGAGGCAGGCAACGACGAGCAGTACTTC CAISEAGNDEQYF
. . TRBJ1-2 12 TRBV30 TGTGCCTGGAGTGTACTCAACTATGGCTACACCTTC CAWSVLNYGYTF
. TRBD1 TRBJ2-5 15 TRBV24-1 TGTGCCACCAGTGATCTTGATACAGGGGATGAGACCCAGTACTTC CATSDLDTGDETQYF
. . TRBJ2-7 15 TRBV27 TGTGCCAGCAGTACAGAAGCAGGGGTAATCTACGAGCAGTACTTC CASSTEAGVIYEQYF
once . TRBJ2-1 16 TRBV7-2 TGTGCCAGCAGCTTAGATTCGGGTGGGTGGGACAATGAGCAGTTCTTC CASSLDSGGWDNEQFF
. . TRBJ2-3 14 TRBV7-2 TGTGCCAGCAGCTTAGGGACACGCACAGATACGCAGTATTTT CASSLGTRTDTQYF
. . TRBJ1-6 12 TRBV7-2 TGTGCCAGCAGCTTCCTAAATTCACCCCTCCACTTT CASSFLNSPLHF
. . TRBJ2-1 15 TRBV6-5 TGTGCCAGCAGCCAGGTCCCGGGACATCCAAATGAGCAGTTCTTC CASSQVPGHPNEQFF
. TRBD1 TRBJ1-2 13 TRBV6-5 TGTGCCAGCAGTCTCCGACAGGGCCTTGGCTACACCTTC CASSLRQGLGYTF
. TRBD2 TRBJ2-7 16 TRBV7-2 TGTGCCAGCAGCACCGGGACTAGCGGGGGGGCGCGCGAGCAGTACTTC CASSTGTSGGAREQYF